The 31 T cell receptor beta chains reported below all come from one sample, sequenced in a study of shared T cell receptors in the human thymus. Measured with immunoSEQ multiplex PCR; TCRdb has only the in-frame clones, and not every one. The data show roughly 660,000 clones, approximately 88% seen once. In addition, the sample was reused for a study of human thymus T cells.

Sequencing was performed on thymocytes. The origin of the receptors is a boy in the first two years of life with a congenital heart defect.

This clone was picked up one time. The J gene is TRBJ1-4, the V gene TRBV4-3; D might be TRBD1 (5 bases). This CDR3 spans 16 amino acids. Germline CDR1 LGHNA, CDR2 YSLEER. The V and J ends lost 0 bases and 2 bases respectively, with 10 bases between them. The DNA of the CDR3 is TGCGCCAGCAGCCAAGATTTGGGGGGGACTAATGAAAAACTGTTTTTT. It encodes CASSQDLGGTNEKLFF.

The CDR3 spells CASSKNREFPYEQYF. The CDR3 nucleotides read TGTGCCAGCAGCAAAAACAGGGAATTTCCCTACGAGCAGTACTTC. The chain joins TRBV21-1 to TRBJ2-7; the listed D gene, TRBD1, was not tested against the DNA. TRBV21-1 has pseudogene status. The CDR3 consists of 15 residues.

Written as DNA, the CDR3 is TGTGCCAGCAGCTTACGTCAGCGGGCCACTAGCACAGATACGCAGTATTTT. It encodes CASSLRQRATSTDTQYF. The chain links TRBV7-8 to TRBJ2-3; a weak D match, TRBD2 (6 bases). This CDR3 has 17 residues. V lost 2 bases to trimming and J lost 0 bases, with 15 bases between them. Germline CDR1 and CDR2: SGHVS and FQNEAQ.

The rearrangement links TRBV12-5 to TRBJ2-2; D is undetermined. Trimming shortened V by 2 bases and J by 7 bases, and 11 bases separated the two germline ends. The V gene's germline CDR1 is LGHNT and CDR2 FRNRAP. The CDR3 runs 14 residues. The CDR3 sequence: CASGLRGRGGELFF. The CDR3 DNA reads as TGTGCTAGTGGTTTGCGAGGAAGAGGCGGGGAGCTGTTTTTT.

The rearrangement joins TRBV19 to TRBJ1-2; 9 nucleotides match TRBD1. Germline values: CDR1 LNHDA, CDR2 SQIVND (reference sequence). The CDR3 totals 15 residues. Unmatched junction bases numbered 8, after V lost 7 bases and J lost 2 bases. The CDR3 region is CASNPTGGPNYGYTF. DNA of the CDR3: TGTGCCAGTAACCCAACAGGGGGCCCGAACTATGGCTACACCTTC.

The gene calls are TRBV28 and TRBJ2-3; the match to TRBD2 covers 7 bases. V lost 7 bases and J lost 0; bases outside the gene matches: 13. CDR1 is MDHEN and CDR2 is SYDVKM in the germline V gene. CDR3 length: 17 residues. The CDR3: CASTNLFGRRSTDTQYF. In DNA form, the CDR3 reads TGTGCCAGCACAAACTTGTTCGGGAGGCGGAGCACAGATACGCAGTATTTT.

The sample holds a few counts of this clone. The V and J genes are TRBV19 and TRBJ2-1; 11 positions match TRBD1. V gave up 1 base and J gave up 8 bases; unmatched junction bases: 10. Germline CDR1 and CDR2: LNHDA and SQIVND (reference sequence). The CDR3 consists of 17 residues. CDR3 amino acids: CASSIGWVDRGHYEQFF. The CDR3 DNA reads TGTGCCAGTAGTATAGGGTGGGTGGACAGGGGGCATTATGAGCAGTTCTTC.

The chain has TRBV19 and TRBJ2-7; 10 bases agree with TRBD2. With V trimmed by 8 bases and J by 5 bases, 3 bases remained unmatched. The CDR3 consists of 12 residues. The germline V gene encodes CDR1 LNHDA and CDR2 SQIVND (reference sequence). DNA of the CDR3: TGTGCCAGTGCTAGCGGGAGCCACGAGCAGTACTTC. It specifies CASASGSHEQYF.

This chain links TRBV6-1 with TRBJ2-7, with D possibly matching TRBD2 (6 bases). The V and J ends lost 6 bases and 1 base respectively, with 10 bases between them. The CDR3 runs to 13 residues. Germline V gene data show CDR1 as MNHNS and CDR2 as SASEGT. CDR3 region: CASSQDYSYEQYF. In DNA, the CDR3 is TGTGCCAGCAGCCAGGACTATTCCTACGAGCAGTACTTC.

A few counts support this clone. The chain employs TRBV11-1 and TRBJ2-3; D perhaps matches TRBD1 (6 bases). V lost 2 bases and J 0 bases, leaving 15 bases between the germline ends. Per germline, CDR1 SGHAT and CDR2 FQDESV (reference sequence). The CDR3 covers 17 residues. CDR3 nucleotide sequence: TGTGCCAGCAGCTTAACTCCCGACGGACAGAGCACAGATACGCAGTATTTT. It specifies CASSLTPDGQSTDTQYF.

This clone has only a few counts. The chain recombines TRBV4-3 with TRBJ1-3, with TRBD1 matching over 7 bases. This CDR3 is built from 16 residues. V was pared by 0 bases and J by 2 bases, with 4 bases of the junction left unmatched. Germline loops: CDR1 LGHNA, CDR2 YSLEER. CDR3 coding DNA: TGCGCCAGCAGCCAAGATCGTAGGGGGCCTGGAAACACCATATATTTT. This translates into CASSQDRRGPGNTIYF.

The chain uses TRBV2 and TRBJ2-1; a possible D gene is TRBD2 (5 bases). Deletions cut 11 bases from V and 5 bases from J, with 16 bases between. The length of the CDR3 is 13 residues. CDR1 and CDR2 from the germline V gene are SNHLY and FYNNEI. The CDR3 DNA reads TGTGCCTCCCGCTATAGCGTTAACAATGAGCAGTTCTTC. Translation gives CASRYSVNNEQFF.

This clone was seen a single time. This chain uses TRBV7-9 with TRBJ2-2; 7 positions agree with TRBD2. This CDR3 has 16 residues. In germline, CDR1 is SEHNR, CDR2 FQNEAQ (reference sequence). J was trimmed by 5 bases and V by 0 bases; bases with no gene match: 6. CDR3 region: CASSLARTGGTGELFF. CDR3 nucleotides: TGTGCCAGCAGCTTAGCGAGGACGGGGGGAACCGGGGAGCTGTTTTTT. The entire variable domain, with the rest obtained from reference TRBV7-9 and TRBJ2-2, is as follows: DTGVSQNPRHKITKRGQNVTFRCDPISEHNRLYWYRQTLGQGPEFLTYFQNEAQLEKSRLLSDRFSAERPKGSFSTLEIQRTEQGDSAMYLCASSLARTGGTGELFFGEGSRLTVL.

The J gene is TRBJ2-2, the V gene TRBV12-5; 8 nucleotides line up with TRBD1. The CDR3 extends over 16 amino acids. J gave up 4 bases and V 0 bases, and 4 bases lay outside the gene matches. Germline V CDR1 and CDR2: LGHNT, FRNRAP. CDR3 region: CASGLVRQGATGELFF. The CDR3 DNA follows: TGTGCTAGTGGTTTGGTACGGCAGGGGGCCACCGGGGAGCTGTTTTTT. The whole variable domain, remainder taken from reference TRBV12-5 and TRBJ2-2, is DARVTQTPRHKVTEMGQEVTMRCQPILGHNTVFWYRQTMMQGLELLAYFRNRAPLDDSGMPKDRFSAEMPDATLATLKIQPSEPRDSAVYFCASGLVRQGATGELFFGEGSRLTVL.

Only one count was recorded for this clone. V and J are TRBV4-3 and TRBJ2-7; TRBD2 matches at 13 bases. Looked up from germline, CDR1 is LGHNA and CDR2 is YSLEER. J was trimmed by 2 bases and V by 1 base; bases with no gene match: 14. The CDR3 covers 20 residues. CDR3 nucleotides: TGCGCCAGCAGCCAAGGAATGGCGGGACTAGCGGGAAAGTGGACCTACGAGCAGTACTTC. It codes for CASSQGMAGLAGKWTYEQYF.

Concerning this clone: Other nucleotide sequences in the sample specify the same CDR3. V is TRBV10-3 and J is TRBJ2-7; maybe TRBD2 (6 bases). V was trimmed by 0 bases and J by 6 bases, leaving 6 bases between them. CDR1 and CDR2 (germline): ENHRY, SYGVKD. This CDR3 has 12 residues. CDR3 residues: CAISESGGEQYF. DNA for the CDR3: TGTGCCATCAGTGAGTCCGGGGGCGAGCAGTACTTC.

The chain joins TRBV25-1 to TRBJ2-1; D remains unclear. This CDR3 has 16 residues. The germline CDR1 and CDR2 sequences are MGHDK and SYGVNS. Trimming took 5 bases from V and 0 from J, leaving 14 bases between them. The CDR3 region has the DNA TGTGCCAGCAGTCCCCGCAGGAATAGCTCCTACAATGAGCAGTTCTTC. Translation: CASSPRRNSSYNEQFF.

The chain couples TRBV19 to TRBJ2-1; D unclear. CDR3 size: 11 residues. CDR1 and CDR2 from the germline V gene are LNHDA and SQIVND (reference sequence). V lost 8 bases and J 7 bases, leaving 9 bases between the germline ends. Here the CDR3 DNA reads TGTGCCAGTCGCTCGGAGAATGAGCAGTTCTTC. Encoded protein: CASRSENEQFF.

The CDR3 nucleotides read TGTGCCAGCGGGGGCGGACTAGCGGGAGACGAGCAGTACTTC. This encodes CASGGGLAGDEQYF. The rearrangement joins TRBV7-2 to TRBJ2-5, with 13 bases that match TRBD2. The J call is in doubt because the DNA end fits TRBJ2-7 better. This CDR3 is 14 amino acids long. Germline-derived CDR1 and CDR2 are SGHTA and FQGNSA.

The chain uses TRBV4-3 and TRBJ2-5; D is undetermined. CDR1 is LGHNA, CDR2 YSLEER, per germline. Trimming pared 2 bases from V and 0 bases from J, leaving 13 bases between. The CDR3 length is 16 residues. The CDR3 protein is CASSQSQAGHQETQYF. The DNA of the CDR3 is TGCGCCAGCAGCCAATCGCAGGCAGGTCACCAAGAGACCCAGTACTTC.

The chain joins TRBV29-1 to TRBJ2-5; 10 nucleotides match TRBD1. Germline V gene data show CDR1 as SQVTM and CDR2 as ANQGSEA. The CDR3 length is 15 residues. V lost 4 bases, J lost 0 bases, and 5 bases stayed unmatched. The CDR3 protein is CSVVSGTGDQETQYF. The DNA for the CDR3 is TGCAGCGTTGTTTCGGGGACAGGGGACCAAGAGACCCAGTACTTC. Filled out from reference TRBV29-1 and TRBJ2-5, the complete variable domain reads SAVISQKPSRDICQRGTSLTIQCQVDSQVTMMFWYRQQPGQSLTLIATANQGSEATYESGFVIDKFPISRPNLTFSTLTVSNMSPEDSSIYLCSVVSGTGDQETQYFGPGTRLLVL.

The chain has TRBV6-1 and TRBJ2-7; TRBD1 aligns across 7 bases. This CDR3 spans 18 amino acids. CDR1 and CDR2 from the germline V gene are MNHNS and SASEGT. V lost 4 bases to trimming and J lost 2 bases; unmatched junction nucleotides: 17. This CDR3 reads CASSGTTDRVNRTYEQYF. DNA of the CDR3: TGTGCCAGCAGTGGAACCACAGACAGGGTTAATCGGACCTACGAGCAGTACTTC.

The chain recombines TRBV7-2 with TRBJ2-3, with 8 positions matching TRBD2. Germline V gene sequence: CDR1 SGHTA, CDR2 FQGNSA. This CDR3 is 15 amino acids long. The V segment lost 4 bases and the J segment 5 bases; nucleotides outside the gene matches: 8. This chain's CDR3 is CASSSPSAGGDTQYF. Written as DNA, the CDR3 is TGTGCCAGCAGCTCCCCCTCGGCGGGGGGAGATACGCAGTATTTT.

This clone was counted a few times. In DNA, the CDR3 is TGTGCCAGCAGCCTCGAGCAGTACTTC. Its translation is CASSLEQYF. The V call is TRBV12-1, the J call TRBJ2-7; TRBD2, the D gene given by the table, was not confirmed from the DNA. TRBV12-1 is noted as a pseudogene. The CDR3 is 9 residues long.

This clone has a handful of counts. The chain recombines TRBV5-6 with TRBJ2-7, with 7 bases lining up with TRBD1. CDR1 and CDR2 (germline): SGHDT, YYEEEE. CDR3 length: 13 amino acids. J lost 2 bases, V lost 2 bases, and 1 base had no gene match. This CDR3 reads CASSFGTAYEQYF. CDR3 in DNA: TGTGCCAGCAGCTTCGGGACAGCCTACGAGCAGTACTTC.

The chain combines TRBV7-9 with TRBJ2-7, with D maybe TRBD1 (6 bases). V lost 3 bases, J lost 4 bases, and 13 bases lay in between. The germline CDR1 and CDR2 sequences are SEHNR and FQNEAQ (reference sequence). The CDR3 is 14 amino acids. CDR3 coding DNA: TGTGCCAGCAGCTTCCCCGGGACAATGTACGAGCAGTACTTC. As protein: CASSFPGTMYEQYF.

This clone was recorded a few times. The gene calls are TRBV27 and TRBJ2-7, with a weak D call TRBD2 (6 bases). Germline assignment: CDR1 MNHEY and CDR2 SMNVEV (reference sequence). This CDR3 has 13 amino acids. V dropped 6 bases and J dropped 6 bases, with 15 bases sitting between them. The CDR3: CASRRRMGGEQYF. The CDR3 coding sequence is TGTGCCAGCAGAAGGAGAATGGGGGGCGAGCAGTACTTC.

CDR3 sequence reads: CASSLQGGIGNEQFF. CDR3 DNA sequence: TGCGCCAGCAGCTTGCAGGGTGGCATCGGCAATGAGCAGTTCTTC. The J gene is TRBJ2-1, the V gene TRBV5-1; maybe TRBD1 (5 bases). The V gene lost 1 base and the J gene lost 6 bases, with 14 bases spanning the gap. This CDR3 region has 15 residues. Germline lookup yields CDR1 SGHRS and CDR2 YFSETQ.

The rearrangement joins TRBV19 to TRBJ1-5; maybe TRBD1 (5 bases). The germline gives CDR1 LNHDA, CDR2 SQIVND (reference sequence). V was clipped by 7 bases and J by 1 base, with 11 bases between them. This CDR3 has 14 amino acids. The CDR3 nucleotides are TGTGCCAGTACCCCGGAGGGGAGCAATCAGCCCCAGCATTTT. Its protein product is CASTPEGSNQPQHF.

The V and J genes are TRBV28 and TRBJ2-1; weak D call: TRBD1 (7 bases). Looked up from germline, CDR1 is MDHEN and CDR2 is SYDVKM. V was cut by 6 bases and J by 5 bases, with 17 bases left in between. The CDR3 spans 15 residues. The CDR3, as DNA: TGTGCCAGCAGAGTAACTGGAGGGACAGACAATGAGCAGTTCTTC. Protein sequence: CASRVTGGTDNEQFF.

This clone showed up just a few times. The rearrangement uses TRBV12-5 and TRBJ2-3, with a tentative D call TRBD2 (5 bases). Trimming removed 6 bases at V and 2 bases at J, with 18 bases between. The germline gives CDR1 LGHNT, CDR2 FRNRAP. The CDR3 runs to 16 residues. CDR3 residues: CASGLPPRAYTDTQYF. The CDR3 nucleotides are TGTGCTAGTGGGCTTCCCCCGCGGGCCTACACAGATACGCAGTATTTT.